This T cell receptor beta chain was found in a study of metastatic and nonmetastatic thyroid tumors. General study results and limits: When malignant thyroid tumors were compared with benign nodules, TCR beta diversity was reportedly significantly higher in the malignant tumors. This held in both blood and tumor samples.

V gave up 2 bases and J gave up 7 bases, with 12 bases separating them. This CDR3 is 13 amino acids long. Looked up from germline, CDR1 is KGHSH and CDR2 is LQKENI. With MiXCR, TCRdb called clones anew from the PCR reads. This table has about 40,000 clones, around an eighth appearing once. Among the patients, none had received any treatment before thyroid surgery. The sample holds many counts of this clone. The antigen is unknown. The sample consisted of blood. The sequence came from a female donor with papillary thyroid cancer or a benign thyroid nodule (not recorded which). Some clones in this sample may be carry-over from other donors' samples. The chain uses TRBV18 and TRBJ2-7; D ambiguous. The CDR3 loop reads CASSPAVSEEQYF. The CDR3 nucleotides read TGTGCCAGCTCACCAGCAGTCTCGGAAGAGCAGTACTTC.